These 8 T cell receptor beta chains were all obtained from the same sample, sequenced in a study of blood T cell repertoires in COVID-19. Measured with immunoSEQ multiplex PCR; TCRdb has only the in-frame clones, and not every one. The profile shows 250,000 to 350,000 clones, roughly 90% of them singletons. The sample was peripheral blood. These receptors were collected from a woman in her twenties or thirties with active or convalescent COVID-19.

The chain is built from TRBV10-1 and TRBJ1-5; 9 positions agree with TRBD1. Germline V gene lookup returns CDR1 WNHNN and CDR2 SYGVQD (reference sequence). V gave up 7 bases and J gave up 0 bases; unmatched junction bases: 10. CDR3 length: 17 residues. The CDR3 nucleotides read TGCGCCAGCACCCCGGGACAGGGAGGAGATAGCAATCAGCCCCAGCATTTT. Translating gives CASTPGQGGDSNQPQHF.

This chain connects TRBV6-5 to TRBJ2-7; the match to TRBD2 covers 8 bases. The CDR3 is 15 residues long. CDR1 is MNHEY, CDR2 SVGAGI, per germline. With V trimmed by 6 bases and J by 2 bases, 9 bases remained unmatched. DNA for the CDR3: TGTGCCAGCAGCAACGAGCGCGGGGGGACCTACGAGCAGTACTTC. This sequence encodes CASSNERGGTYEQYF.

This chain links TRBV7-3 with TRBJ2-2; 12 bases map to TRBD2. The length of the CDR3 is 15 residues. Germline loops: CDR1 SGHTA, CDR2 FQGTGA. Trimming cost V 6 bases and J 5 bases; bases outside gene matches: 4. CDR3 in DNA: TGTGCCAGCAGGGTCGGACTAGCGGGGACCGGGGAGCTGTTTTTT. It translates to CASRVGLAGTGELFF.

In this sample, this clone turned up once. This sequence joins TRBV24-1 and TRBJ2-1; 11 nucleotides line up with TRBD2. The CDR3 extends over 15 amino acids. With 7 bases clipped from V and 7 bases from J, the junction kept 8 bases outside the gene matches. Germline CDR1 and CDR2: KGHDR and SFDVKD. The CDR3 DNA reads as TGTGCCACCAGACCGGGACTAGCGGCAGGAAATGAGCAGTTCTTC. This sequence encodes CATRPGLAAGNEQFF.

The chain couples TRBV10-1 to TRBJ2-3; no clear D. The ends were cut back, 9 bases at V and 6 bases at J, with 13 bases in the middle. CDR3 size: 12 residues. Germline CDR1 is WNHNN and CDR2 is SYGVQD (reference sequence). The CDR3 sequence is CARQPLMDTQYF. The CDR3 DNA follows: TGCGCCAGACAGCCCCTTATGGATACGCAGTATTTT.

The rearrangement links TRBV2 to TRBJ2-3; D is uncertain. The length of the CDR3 is 13 residues. V was pared by 8 bases and J by 0 bases, with 9 bases between. Germline V gives CDR1 SNHLY, CDR2 FYNNEI. CDR3 DNA: TGTGCCAGCGGCGGCCAGAGCACAGATACGCAGTATTTT. Translated: CASGGQSTDTQYF.

This rearrangement joins TRBV5-1 to TRBJ2-7; perhaps TRBD2 as D (5 bases). Germline V gene lookup returns CDR1 SGHRS and CDR2 YFSETQ. The CDR3 has 14 residues. V was pared by 0 bases and J by 1 base, with 8 bases between. The CDR3 sequence: CASSLVAGSYEQYF. The CDR3 DNA follows: TGCGCCAGCAGCTTGGTTGCGGGTTCCTACGAGCAGTACTTC.

J is TRBJ2-5 and V is TRBV19; TRBD2 agrees at 8 bases. In germline, CDR1 is LNHDA, CDR2 SQIVND (reference sequence). The ends lost 4 bases at V and 0 bases at J; junction bases unmatched: 13. The length of the CDR3 is 18 residues. CDR3 loop: CASSTGGGRFCYQETQYF. The DNA of the CDR3 is TGTGCCAGTAGTACCGGGGGGGGCAGGTTTTGTTACCAAGAGACCCAGTACTTC.